The following is a TCR beta chain sequence with its context. Trimming took 4 bases from V and 7 from J, leaving 20 bases between them. This CDR3 region has 16 residues. Germline CDR1 reads MDHEN; CDR2 reads SYDVKM. Per the study methods: Reference gene primer amplification gave nucleated cell count estimates. The repertoire was sequenced with immunoSEQ multiplex PCR; TCRdb's copy has only in-frame clones and lacks some. Clone size and V and J calls were adopted from that table, with D and trimming inferred from the DNA. This sample has some 200,000 clones, with around 83% found just once. The source of the sample is a study of blood T cell repertoires in COVID-19.

The sample comprised peripheral blood. The rearrangement joins TRBV28 to TRBJ2-1; tentative D call: TRBD1 (5 bases). The source of this sequence is a human donor in a cohort sampled during active COVID-19. This chain's CDR3 is CASSSVRQSLWNEQFF. In nucleotides, the CDR3 is TGTGCCAGCAGTTCCGTCCGACAGTCACTCTGGAATGAGCAGTTCTTC.